This is a list of T cell receptor beta chains from one sample in a study of CD8+ T cells in alopecia areata. Produced via immunoSEQ multiplex PCR; TCRdb's table is partial and in-frame only. The sample includes about 200,000 clones, around 65% of them seen just once. This sample comprised CD4+ T cells sorted from blood, obtained at week 4, from a patient treated with tofacitinib. These receptors were taken from a human donor with alopecia areata. Both conserved end residues are part of each CDR3. A D gene is named only where the DNA matches it firmly. Rows may omit the clone size; those that give it use once, few, many or a size class.

J	V	size	D	DNA	CDR3
TRBJ1-2	TRBV2	.	.	TGTGCCAGCAGTGAAGAGGGTGGGGGCCGTTATGGCTACACCTTC	CASSEEGGGRYGYTF
TRBJ2-7	TRBV2	.	TRBD2	TGTGCCAGCAGTGTTGAGCGGGGGGCCCCCTACGAGCAGTACTTC	CASSVERGAPYEQYF
TRBJ1-6	TRBV5-1	.	TRBD1	TGCGCCAGCAGCCGTGACAGGGCGGATTCACCCCTCCACTTT	CASSRDRADSPLHF
TRBJ1-2	TRBV10-3	few	.	TGTGCCATCAGTGGGGATAGGGATGGCTACACCTTC	CAISGDRDGYTF
TRBJ2-5	TRBV7-2	.	.	TGTGCCAGCAGCTTTCAGGCGGGGCGAGGGGAGACCCAGTACTTC	CASSFQAGRGETQYF
TRBJ1-2	TRBV19	few	.	TGTGCCAGTAGCACCGGGACGGCCTATGGCTACACCTTC	CASSTGTAYGYTF
TRBJ1-5	TRBV30	.	.	TGTGCCTGGAGTAGAATGGAAGATCAGCCCCAGCATTTT	CAWSRMEDQPQHF
TRBJ2-3	TRBV7-2	.	.	TGTGCCAGCAGCCTTAAAGGCGGGGGCCGAGAGTATTTT	CASSLKGGGREYF
TRBJ1-2	TRBV19	.	TRBD1	TGTGCCAGTAGTACGACAGGGGGTAGGTCCTATGGCTACACCTTC	CASSTTGGRSYGYTF
TRBJ1-2	TRBV30	.	.	TGTGCCTGGACGGCCTCCTATGGCTACACCTTC	CAWTASYGYTF
TRBJ2-6	TRBV4-3	.	TRBD1	TGCGCCAGCAGCCAAGGCAGGGGGACTGGGGCCAACGTCCTGACTTTC	CASSQGRGTGANVLTF
TRBJ2-3	TRBV5-1	.	.	TGCGCCAGCAGCTTGGTGGTAAGCACAGATACGCAGTATTTT	CASSLVVSTDTQYF
TRBJ2-3	TRBV29-1	.	.	TGCAGCGTTGATTTGCGGGGGCCATATCTTGGCACAGATACGCAGTATTTT	CSVDLRGPYLGTDTQYF
TRBJ1-1	TRBV19	few	.	TGTGCCAGTAAGACACCGCCAGGCATGAACACTGAAGCTTTCTTT	CASKTPPGMNTEAFF
TRBJ2-5	TRBV7-2	.	TRBD2	TGTGCCAGCAGCCTATCTAGCGGGGGGTATGAGACCCAGTACTTC	CASSLSSGGYETQYF
TRBJ1-4	TRBV19	.	.	TGTGCCAGTAGGACGGACTTGGGAGAAAAACTGTTTTTT	CASRTDLGEKLFF
TRBJ2-7	TRBV6-6	.	TRBD2	TGTGCCAGCAGTTTGGGGACTAACTACGAGCAGTACTTC	CASSLGTNYEQYF
TRBJ2-7	TRBV14	.	TRBD1	TGTGCCAGCAGCCAAGGACAGGGGGGACCCTACGAGCAGTACTTC	CASSQGQGGPYEQYF
TRBJ2-1	TRBV28	.	.	TGTGCCAGCTTCCCGGTTAAGGCAGGGAACAATGAGCAGTTCTTC	CASFPVKAGNNEQFF
TRBJ2-1	TRBV9	.	TRBD1	TGTGCCAGCAGCCCTCGGACAGGGTGGAATGAGCAGTTCTTC	CASSPRTGWNEQFF
TRBJ2-7	TRBV4-1	few	.	TGCGCCAGCAGCCTACGCGAGCAGTCGTACGAGCAGTACTTC	CASSLREQSYEQYF
TRBJ2-2	TRBV29-1	.	.	TGCAGCGTTGAAGTTCGAGGAGGCGGGGAGCTGTTTTTT	CSVEVRGGGELFF
TRBJ2-5	TRBV7-2	.	TRBD2	TGTGCCAGCAGCCCCCCTAGCGGGGGAGGAACCGGGGCAGAGACCCAGTACTTC	CASSPPSGGGTGAETQYF
TRBJ2-1	TRBV4-1	once	.	TGCGCCAGCAGCCAGTTTGTAGGGGCCATCTTGGGTGAGCAGTTCTTC	CASSQFVGAILGEQFF
TRBJ1-4	TRBV7-6	few	.	TGTGCCAGCGGGGGGCCGAGTGAAAAACTGTTTTTT	CASGGPSEKLFF
TRBJ1-1	TRBV6-1	.	.	TGTGCCAGCATGTTGGACGGGAACACTGAAGCTTTCTTT	CASMLDGNTEAFF
TRBJ1-4	TRBV5-6	.	.	TGTGCCAGCAGCTTGACGGGAGGTGAAAAACTGTTTTTT	CASSLTGGEKLFF
TRBJ2-3	TRBV6-5	.	.	TGTGCCAGCGGGAGCACAGATACGCAGTATTTT	CASGSTDTQYF
TRBJ2-1	TRBV5-1	.	TRBD2	TGCGCCAGCAGCCTCGGACTAGCGGGGGTACTCAATGAGCAGTTCTTC	CASSLGLAGVLNEQFF
TRBJ2-7	TRBV19	.	TRBD1	TGTGCCACTGAATCGGGACAGGGTTACGAGCAGTACTTC	CATESGQGYEQYF
TRBJ2-3	TRBV5-1	.	.	TGCGCCAGCAGCTTCCGGCCCGGAGGAGATACGCAGTATTTT	CASSFRPGGDTQYF
TRBJ2-5	TRBV27	.	.	TGTGCCAGCAGTTCTTGGGACCCCAGAGGGGAGACCCAGTACTTC	CASSSWDPRGETQYF
TRBJ2-3	TRBV7-2	.	.	TGTGCCAGCAGCCTCTCCCCACTAAGCACAGATACGCAGTATTTT	CASSLSPLSTDTQYF